This passage covers 3 T cell receptor beta chains from one sample sequenced in a study of cytomegalovirus exposure and HLA in healthy donors. The primer mix had 60 Vbeta and 13 Jbeta primers. Libraries were prepared by immunoSEQ multiplex PCR; TCRdb keeps only in-frame clonotypes and omits some of them. Found here are tens of thousands of clones, around nine tenths of them singletons; the top ten hold approximately 10%. The sample comprised PBMCs. The receptors here all came from a man under 40 in good health and CMV-seropositive.

The rearrangement links TRBV4-1 to TRBJ2-3; D possibly corresponds to TRBD1 (6 bases). V shed 0 bases and J shed 4 bases, with 14 bases lying between them. This CDR3 has 16 residues. CDR1 and CDR2 from the germline V gene are MGHRA and YSYEKL. The CDR3 coding sequence is TGCGCCAGCAGCCAAGATCGCAGGGGTTCGTCAGATACGCAGTATTTT. Amino acid sequence: CASSQDRRGSSDTQYF.

This clone was found a few times. The V and J genes are TRBV6-5 and TRBJ1-4; unclear D gene. The V end was cut by 2 bases, the J end by 4 bases, with 8 bases between. This CDR3 comprises 14 residues. Germline CDR1 MNHEY, CDR2 SVGAGI. CDR3 DNA sequence: TGTGCCAGCAGTTACCACGGTTTTAATGAAAAACTGTTTTTT. It encodes CASSYHGFNEKLFF.

This sequence joins TRBV6-1 and TRBJ2-4, with 7 bases lining up with TRBD2. The V gene end was trimmed by 5 bases and the J gene end by 4 bases; junction bases not matched to a gene: 5. CDR3 length equals 14 residues. From germline, CDR1 is MNHNS and CDR2 SASEGT. The CDR3 loop reads CASSSPGGKNIQYF. The DNA for the CDR3 is TGTGCCAGCAGTTCCCCGGGAGGTAAAAACATTCAGTACTTC.